This TCR beta chain derives from a study of T cells in Graves' hyperthyroidism and ophthalmopathy. Study-wide results and caveats: Separating ophthalmopathy from stable hyperthyroidism was achieved by a 13 V-J model.

The CDR3 covers 13 residues. Germline CDR1 MNHEY, CDR2 SMNVEV (reference sequence). With V trimmed by 7 bases and J by 10 bases, 10 bases remained unmatched. This clonotype was observed at least ten times. The target antigen is unknown. Fresh 10 ml peripheral blood yielded PBMCs. Amplification targeted TCR beta CDR3 regions from RNA transcripts. The study used the HTBI primer set for a first-round RT-PCR of the TCR CDR3. TCRdb re-analysed the multiplex PCR reads in MiXCR, keeping a single row per CDR3 protein. Altogether under 600,000 distinct CDR3 sequences are present, more than 15% being singletons, with the ten largest covering roughly 3.5%.

The TCR was taken from a woman in her thirties or forties with Graves' ophthalmopathy. V and J are TRBV27 and TRBJ2-1; 7 bases are a match to TRBD1. Sequencing was carried out using blood. In DNA form, the CDR3 reads TGTGCCAGCAATAGACAGGGCTCCAGAGAGCAGTTCTTC. Its protein is CASNRQGSREQFF.